This TCR beta chain was observed in a study of CD8 T cells in Susac syndrome (dated by TCRdb to between 2018 and 2020). Notes on the research overall: Repertoire sequencing was used to test whether CD8+ T cell activation and differentiation in Susac syndrome was antigen driven.

RNA was extracted using the RNeasy kit, and roughly 0.45 to 1 microgram was reverse transcribed with random hexamers. TCR beta CDR3 regions were amplified with the immunoSEQ multiplex PCR assay covering 54 Vbeta and 13 Jbeta segments. PCR amplification bias was corrected using a synthetic template baseline for primer optimization and computational correction. As for the authors' bioinformatics: Reads were assigned to V, D and J genes according to IMGT and analyzed in immunoSEQ Analyzer, with only productive sequences retained. Clonality was calculated as one minus the Shannon entropy normalized by log2 of the number of productive unique sequences. Public and private clones were assessed among the 100 most prevalent clones of each patient and control. A clone was defined as Susac-specific if it was absent from the healthy and MS cohorts, from roughly 1,000 published viral clones and from other ImmuneACCESS disease sequences. TCRdb cleaned the public reads at Q25 with fastp, built clones with MiXCR and kept in-frame beta chains. For every CDR3 protein sequence, its rows merge into one entry that carries the most common genes and DNA. The V and J calls here are based on TCRdb, not the publication. The sample contains under 200,000 distinct CDR3 sequences, around 95% of them found a single time. Jointly, the top ten make up around 0.14% of the sample.

With regard to this clonotype: Its antigen target is currently unknown. One base away there is no much larger clone; base qualities are not given.

Trimming costs V 6 bases and J 1 base, and their ends lie 9 bases apart. The CDR3 measures 12 amino acids from cysteine to phenylalanine. Only the CDR3 DNA stays, 36 bases, in frame from base 1. The germline V gene (reference sequence) gives CDR1 as DFQATT and CDR2 as SNEGSKA. Peripheral blood CD8+ and CD4+ T cells from healthy donors, Susac syndrome patients and multiple sclerosis patients were profiled by high-throughput TCR beta sequencing. The healthy donors served as controls matched for age and sex. Bulk CD8+ and CD4+ T cells were purified by magnetic negative isolation, whereas CD8+ TEMRA cells were enriched by FACS. Blood was collected in EDTA tubes and processed within 24 hours, with PBMCs isolated through density gradient centrifugation. PBMCs destined for TCR sequencing were cryopreserved in liquid nitrogen and later thawed in a 37 °C water bath. The sorted or isolated CD4+, CD8+ and CD8+ TEMRA cells reached a purity of at least 90%.

Beyond this particular receptor, the publication reports: The number of individuals in the TCR sequencing and HLA analysis was recognized as being relatively small.

This clonotype was obtained from a human donor in good health. The chain was built from TRBV20-1 and TRBJ1-1; TRBD1 could be the D gene, as 6 bases match. Input material: CD4+ T cells from PBMCs. CDR3 reads: CSAHRENTEAFF. Read as DNA, the sequence is TGCAGTGCCCACAGGGAGAACACTGAAGCTTTCTTT.